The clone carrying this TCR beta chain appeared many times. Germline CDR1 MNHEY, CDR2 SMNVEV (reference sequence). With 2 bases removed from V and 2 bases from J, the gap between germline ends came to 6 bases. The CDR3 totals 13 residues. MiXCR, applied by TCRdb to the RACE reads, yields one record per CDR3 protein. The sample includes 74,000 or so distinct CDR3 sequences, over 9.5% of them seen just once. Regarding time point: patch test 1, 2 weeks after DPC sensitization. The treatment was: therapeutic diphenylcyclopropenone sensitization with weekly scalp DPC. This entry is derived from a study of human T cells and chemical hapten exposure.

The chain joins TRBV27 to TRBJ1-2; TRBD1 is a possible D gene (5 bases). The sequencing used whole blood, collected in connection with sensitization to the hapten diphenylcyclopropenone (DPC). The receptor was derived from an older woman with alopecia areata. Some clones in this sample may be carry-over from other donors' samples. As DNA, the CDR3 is TGTGCCAGCAGTTTAGAGGGGAACTATGGCTACACCTTC. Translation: CASSLEGNYGYTF.